The TCR beta chain under discussion was sequenced for a study of CD8+CD57+ T cells in acquired aplastic anemia. Study-level information: Sorted CD4+ and CD8+ cells gave a mean 3.2 ug DNA, range roughly 0.19 to 30 ug.

Germline values: CDR1 SEHNR, CDR2 FQNEAQ (reference sequence). The CDR3 extends over 15 amino acids. V shed 4 bases and J shed 14 bases, with 21 bases lying between them. CDR3 and TCR beta VDJ profiling relied on genomic DNA as the template. TCRdb re-derived calls from the reads in MiXCR, one entry per CDR3 protein. The table has approximately 200,000 distinct CDR3 sequences, under 70% seen once; the top ten hold 46%. Regarding the study as a whole: No significant patient-versus-control difference appeared in CD8+ Simpson's diversity. Both patients and controls carried the same twenty-nine CD8+ CDR3 sequences.

With respect to this clonotype: As yet, its antigen is unknown.

The sequence came from a human donor with severe aplastic anemia or a healthy control (not recorded which). V usage is TRBV7-9 and J usage is TRBJ1-6; perhaps TRBD1 as D (6 bases). The specimen was sorted CD4+, CD8+, or CD8+CD57+ T cells (not recorded which) from PBMCs. The CDR3 coding sequence is TGTGCCAGCAGCTCCCAGGGGCTCTATAGTGGGGCCCTCCACTTT. Translation: CASSSQGLYSGALHF. Full variable domain (rest looked up from reference TRBV7-9 and TRBJ1-6): DTGVSQNPRHKITKRGQNVTFRCDPISEHNRLYWYRQTLGQGPEFLTYFQNEAQLEKSRLLSDRFSAERPKGSFSTLEIQRTEQGDSAMYLCASSSQGLYSGALHFGNGTRLTVT.